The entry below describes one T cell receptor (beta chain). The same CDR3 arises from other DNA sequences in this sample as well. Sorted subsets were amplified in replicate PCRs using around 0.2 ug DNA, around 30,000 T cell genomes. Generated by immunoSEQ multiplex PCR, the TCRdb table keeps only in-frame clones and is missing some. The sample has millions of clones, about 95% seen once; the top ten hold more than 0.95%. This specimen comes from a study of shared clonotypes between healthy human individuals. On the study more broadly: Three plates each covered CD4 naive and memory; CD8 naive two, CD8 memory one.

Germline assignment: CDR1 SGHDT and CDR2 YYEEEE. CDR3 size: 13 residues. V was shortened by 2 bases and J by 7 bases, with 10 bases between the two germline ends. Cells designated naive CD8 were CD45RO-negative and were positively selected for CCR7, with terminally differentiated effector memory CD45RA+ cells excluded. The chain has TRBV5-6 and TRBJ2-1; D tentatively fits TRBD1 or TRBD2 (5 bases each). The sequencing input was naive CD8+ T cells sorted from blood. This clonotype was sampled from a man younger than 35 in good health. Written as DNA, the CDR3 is TGTGCCAGCAGCTTCGGGACGCCGAATGAGCAGTTCTTC. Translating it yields CASSFGTPNEQFF.